The rows below give T cell receptor beta chains drawn from one sample of a study of blood T cell repertoires in COVID-19. Assay: immunoSEQ multiplex PCR; the TCRdb copy retains only in-frame clones and omits some. The table lists around 170,000 clones, roughly 88% of them singletons. The specimen sequenced was PBMCs or T cells enriched from blood (not recorded which). Receptor source: a woman in her thirties who had recovered from COVID-19. CDR3s include the opening cysteine and the closing phenylalanine or tryptophan. A D gene is named only where the DNA matches it firmly. Where a row states a size, it is once, few, many or the class of an expanded clone; other rows omit it.

size | J | V | D | DNA | CDR3
once | TRBJ1-2 | TRBV1 | NA | TGCACCAGCAGCCAGGGAGTCCGAGGCTACACCTTC | CTSSQGVRGYTF
NA | TRBJ2-1 | TRBV10-3 | NA | TGTGCCATCAGTGAGGGGGGCGATGAGCAGTTCTTC | CAISEGGDEQFF
once | TRBJ2-7 | TRBV18 | TRBD1 | TGTGCCAGCTCCCCGGGACAGGGAACCTACGAGCAGTACTTC | CASSPGQGTYEQYF
NA | TRBJ2-2 | TRBV24-1 | TRBD2 | TGTGCCACCAGTGATCCCGGACTAGCGGTGTTCACCGGGGAGCTGTTTTTT | CATSDPGLAVFTGELFF
NA | TRBJ1-2 | TRBV28 | NA | TGTGCCAGCCACGACAGCATCTATGGCTACACCTTC | CASHDSIYGYTF
NA | TRBJ1-1 | TRBV29-1 | TRBD1 | TGCAGCGTTGTGGACAGGGCTGTTGAAGCTTTCTTT | CSVVDRAVEAFF
NA | TRBJ2-1 | TRBV7-8 | NA | TGTGCCAGCAGCCCGGACTACGAAGGGAATGAGCAGTTCTTC | CASSPDYEGNEQFF
once | TRBJ2-7 | TRBV6-5 | TRBD2 | TGTGCCAGCAGTTACAGACTAGCGGGAGGGCCGGGAGAGCAGTACTTC | CASSYRLAGGPGEQYF
NA | TRBJ2-7 | TRBV28 | NA | TGTGCCAGCAGAGGATCAGGGACCTACGAGCAGTACTTC | CASRGSGTYEQYF
NA | TRBJ2-1 | TRBV6-1 | NA | TGTGCCAGCAGTGACTGGGACTCCGGGAAGAAGTTCTTC | CASSDWDSGKKFF
NA | TRBJ1-5 | TRBV7-8 | NA | TGTGCCAGCAGCTTCCAGACAGTCGGCGGCAATCAGCCCCAGCATTTT | CASSFQTVGGNQPQHF
NA | TRBJ1-2 | TRBV28 | TRBD1 | TGTGCCAGCAGTCCGGCGGACAGGGACTATGGCTACACCTTC | CASSPADRDYGYTF
NA | TRBJ2-5 | TRBV1 | NA | TGCACCAGCAGCCAAGATGAATCTAGCGGGAACCTTGGGGGAGAGACCCAGTACTTC | CTSSQDESSGNLGGETQYF
NA | TRBJ2-4 | TRBV2 | TRBD2 | TGTGCCAGCAGTGCGGCCCTTGTAGCGGGAAGTGCCAAAAACATTCAGTACTTC | CASSAALVAGSAKNIQYF
NA | TRBJ2-4 | TRBV5-5 | TRBD1 | TGTGCCAGCAGCTTGGAAGGGGGCAGGAACATTCAGTACTTC | CASSLEGGRNIQYF
NA | TRBJ2-7 | TRBV11-2 | TRBD1 | TGTGCCAGCAGCTCCGACAGGGCCGAGCAGTACTTC | CASSSDRAEQYF
NA | TRBJ1-5 | TRBV3-1/TRBV3-2 | TRBD1 | TGTGCCAGCAGCCAAAACACAGGGGGCAATCAGCCCCAGCATTTT | CASSQNTGGNQPQHF
NA | TRBJ1-1 | TRBV5-1 | TRBD1 | TGCGCCAGCAGCTTGGAGCCGACAGGGGGTTATAACACTGAAGCTTTCTTT | CASSLEPTGGYNTEAFF
NA | TRBJ1-1 | TRBV30 | TRBD1 | TGTGCCTGGGGAGAACAGGGGCTCACTGAAGCTTTCTTT | CAWGEQGLTEAFF
NA | TRBJ2-7 | TRBV29-1 | NA | TGCAGCGTTGCCGGGGGTACGGGTACCTACGAGCAGTACTTC | CSVAGGTGTYEQYF
NA | TRBJ2-3 | TRBV6-5 | TRBD1 | TGTGCCAGCCAACAGGGGAGCACAGATACGCAGTATTTT | CASQQGSTDTQYF
NA | TRBJ1-5 | TRBV28 | NA | TGTGCCAGCAGCCAAGAGGTAGCGGGGGTGGGCCGCAATCAGCCCCAGCATTTT | CASSQEVAGVGRNQPQHF
NA | TRBJ1-2 | TRBV5-5 | TRBD1 | TGTGCCAGCAGCTTGAGACCGGACAGGGACAATGGCTACACCTTC | CASSLRPDRDNGYTF
NA | TRBJ2-3 | TRBV19 | TRBD2 | TGTGCCAGTAGACTAGCGGGTAGCACAGATACGCAGTATTTT | CASRLAGSTDTQYF
NA | TRBJ1-4 | TRBV28 | NA | TGTGCCAGCAGCGGTCCCCTCGGGACTAATGAAAAACTGTTTTTT | CASSGPLGTNEKLFF
NA | TRBJ2-5 | TRBV5-1 | TRBD2 | TGCGCCAGCAGCCCACAGGGACTAGCTCAAGAGACCCAGTACTTC | CASSPQGLAQETQYF
NA | TRBJ1-2 | TRBV28 | TRBD1 | TGTGCCAGCAGTTCCGCGCAGGGGGCTGGGAACTATGGCTACACCTTC | CASSSAQGAGNYGYTF
NA | TRBJ1-2 | TRBV5-5 | TRBD1 | TGTGCCAGCAGCGGCGACAGGGGGTTTGGTTACTATGGCTACACCTTC | CASSGDRGFGYYGYTF
NA | TRBJ1-5 | TRBV2 | NA | TGTGCCAGCAGTGACAGGGGAAATCAGCCCCAGCATTTT | CASSDRGNQPQHF
NA | TRBJ2-2 | TRBV5-4 | TRBD2 | TGTGCCAGCAGCGGCGGACTAGCGGGAGGGACCGGGGAGCTGTTTTTT | CASSGGLAGGTGELFF
NA | TRBJ2-2 | TRBV5-1 | NA | TGCGCCAGCAGCGAGTCGCACTTGAACACCGGGGAGCTGTTTTTT | CASSESHLNTGELFF
NA | TRBJ2-1 | TRBV28 | TRBD2 | TGTGCCAGCAGTTTATCCCTAATGACTAGCGGGAGCTACAATGAGCAGTTCTTC | CASSLSLMTSGSYNEQFF
NA | TRBJ1-1 | TRBV4-1 | TRBD1 | TGCGCCAGCAGCCACCTACAGGGGGCAAGGACTGAAGCTTTCTTT | CASSHLQGARTEAFF
once | TRBJ1-4 | TRBV11-3 | NA | TGTGCCAGCAGCCTGGACAGTACCGCTAGACTGTTTTTT | CASSLDSTARLFF
NA | TRBJ2-7 | TRBV10-3 | TRBD2 | TGTGCCATCAGTGAGCTACTAGCGGGAGCTGGCTACGAGCAGTACTTC | CAISELLAGAGYEQYF
NA | TRBJ2-5 | TRBV7-9 | NA | TGTGCCAGCAGCTTATACGGTACAGGGCAAGAGACCCAGTACTTC | CASSLYGTGQETQYF
NA | TRBJ2-1 | TRBV9 | NA | TGTGCCAGCAGCGAGGGACTGGGCTACAATGAGCAGTTCTTC | CASSEGLGYNEQFF
NA | TRBJ1-6 | TRBV27 | NA | TGTGCCAGCAGTTTATGGCAGGGTAGGAATTCACCCCTCCACTTT | CASSLWQGRNSPLHF
NA | TRBJ2-5 | TRBV6-5 | TRBD1 | TGTGCCAGCAGGCCCGGGACAGGGGGCGAAGAGACCCAGTACTTC | CASRPGTGGEETQYF
NA | TRBJ2-3 | TRBV4-1 | NA | TGCGCCAGCAGCCCCCCGTCAGTCAATACGCAGTATTTT | CASSPPSVNTQYF
NA | TRBJ1-1 | TRBV24-1 | NA | TGTGCCGTCCGACCGGGTGCGGGCACTGAAGCTTTCTTT | CAVRPGAGTEAFF
NA | TRBJ2-3 | TRBV6-1 | TRBD2 | TGTGCCAGCAGTTCCTGGACTAGCGGGAGGGATACGCAGTATTTT | CASSSWTSGRDTQYF
NA | TRBJ1-1 | TRBV4-2 | NA | TGTGCCAGCAGCCAAGATACTTATTCGCCCCCCAAACCTAGAGAGGATACTGAAGCTTTCTTT | CASSQDTYSPPKPREDTEAFF
NA | TRBJ2-7 | TRBV10-3 | NA | TGTGCCATCAGTGAGCTGAGGGTTGGGTCCTACGAGCAGTACTTC | CAISELRVGSYEQYF
NA | TRBJ2-7 | TRBV28 | TRBD2 | TGTGCCAGCACCGGGACTAGCGGGAGAGATCGGCACGAGCAGTACTTC | CASTGTSGRDRHEQYF
NA | TRBJ1-2 | TRBV18 | TRBD1 | TGTGCCAGCTCACCTCCCGACAGGGATTATGGCTACACCTTC | CASSPPDRDYGYTF
NA | TRBJ2-5 | TRBV5-1 | NA | TGCGCCAGCAGCTTGGCCTCGGAAGAGACCCAGTACTTC | CASSLASEETQYF
NA | TRBJ1-4 | TRBV5-1 | NA | TGCGCCAGCAGCTTGGACAGCCGCACAAATGAAAAACTGTTTTTT | CASSLDSRTNEKLFF